This TCR beta chain appears in the sequencing data of a study of blood T cell repertoires in COVID-19. Background on the study: There were acute and convalescent COVID-19 samples, and they came from the United States, Italy and Spain. Sample material is recorded as cDNA or gDNA derived from T cells, B-cell-depleted T cells, or PBMCs.

Germline V CDR1 and CDR2: SNHLY, FYNNEI. The CDR3 spans 13 residues. V was pared by 8 bases and J by 5 bases, with 6 bases of the junction left unmatched. This clone is a singleton in its sample. Original processing methods: Nucleated cell counts were estimated from reference gene primer amplification. Sequenced by immunoSEQ multiplex PCR; TCRdb stores in-frame clones only, minus some. V, J and clone size derive from that table, while D and trimming were established from the DNA sequence. This sample has tens of thousands of clones, with approximately 81% found just once. V usage is TRBV2 and J usage is TRBJ2-3; 8 nucleotides align to TRBD2. The TCR comes from a man over 45 with acute or convalescent COVID-19. What was sequenced was peripheral blood. The CDR3 reads CASRGGLVDTQYF. CDR3 bases: TGTGCCAGCCGGGGGGGGCTTGTAGATACGCAGTATTTT.